A single sample is the source of the 28 T cell receptor beta chains below, sequenced in a study of vaccination effects on CD4 cells after COVID-19. Data came from immunoSEQ multiplex PCR; TCRdb stores just in-frame clones and leaves some out. The sample lists 75,000 or so clones; more than 60% were seen once. These receptors' targets are unknown. Prior to sequencing, the ViraFEST assay stimulated PBMC with viral peptide pools, which expanded the antigen-specific CD4+ T cells. Following culture for ten to eleven days, CD4+ T cells were isolated. Two-dose vaccination with either BNT162b2 or mRNA-1273 was given to the participants. Material: CD4+ T cells from PBMCs cultured with HCoV-OC43 spike peptides, obtained after COVID-19 vaccination. The subset: HCoV-OC43 spike overlapping peptide pool stimulation. The receptors stem from a human donor who received a COVID-19 vaccine.

This clone was counted once. V and J are TRBV4-1 and TRBJ1-6; no clear D gene. The germline V gene encodes CDR1 MGHRA and CDR2 YSYEKL. CDR3 size: 19 residues. Deletions cut 5 bases from V and 0 bases from J, with 20 bases between. CDR3 sequence: CASSTPQVLVSSYNSPLHF. The CDR3 DNA follows: TGCGCCAGCAGCACCCCCCAGGTCTTGGTTAGCTCCTATAATTCACCCCTCCACTTT.

The rearrangement links TRBV11-2 to TRBJ1-1; unclear D gene. V gave up 0 bases and J gave up 0 bases, with 5 bases separating them. Germline V lookup: CDR1 SGHAT, CDR2 FQNNGV. The CDR3 has 14 residues. CDR3 residues: CASSLDLLNTEAFF. The CDR3, as DNA: TGTGCCAGCAGCTTAGATCTATTGAACACTGAAGCTTTCTTT. Full variable domain (missing parts from reference TRBV11-2 and TRBJ1-1): EAGVAQSPRYKIIEKRQSVAFWCNPISGHATLYWYQQILGQGPKLLIQFQNNGVVDDSQLPKDRFSAERLKGVDSTLKIQPAKLEDSAVYLCASSLDLLNTEAFFGQGTRLTVV.

This chain uses TRBV7-3 with TRBJ1-2, with 9 bases fitting TRBD1. Germline values: CDR1 SGHTA, CDR2 FQGTGA. The V and J ends lost 5 bases and 6 bases, in that order; junction bases with no gene match: 4. This CDR3 is 13 amino acids long. DNA of the CDR3: TGTGCCAGCAGCCCACAGGGGGCCAATGGCTACACCTTC. Translated: CASSPQGANGYTF.

J is TRBJ2-4 and V is TRBV6-5; 11 positions match TRBD1. CDR3 length: 14 residues. V was clipped by 5 bases and J by 7 bases; unmatched bases: 4. The germline V gene has CDR1 MNHEY and CDR2 SVGAGI. This chain's CDR3 is CASSQRDRGNIQYF. The DNA for the CDR3 is TGTGCCAGCAGTCAAAGGGACAGGGGGAACATTCAGTACTTC.

This clone was counted a few times. The CDR3 region is CASSELDRGIDTQYF. The DNA of the CDR3 is TGTGCCAGCAGTGAACTGGACAGGGGAATAGATACGCAGTATTTT. The gene calls are TRBV2 and TRBJ2-3, with TRBD1 matching over 9 bases. This CDR3 has 15 amino acids. V shed 2 bases and J 5 bases; nucleotides not matched to a gene: 5. CDR1 is SNHLY, CDR2 FYNNEI, per germline.

The V gene is TRBV5-1, the J gene TRBJ1-4, with D perhaps matching TRBD1 (6 bases). CDR1 is SGHRS and CDR2 is YFSETQ in the germline V gene. This CDR3 has 14 amino acids. V was pared by 5 bases and J by 10 bases, with 18 bases between. The CDR3 DNA reads TGCGCCAGCAGGGAGGGGGGGCCCTACGGAAAACTGTTTTTT. Translated: CASREGGPYGKLFF.

About this clone: Other DNA variants within this sample encode the same CDR3. The rearrangement joins TRBV6-5 to TRBJ2-2; unclear D gene. Trimming stripped 5 bases from V and 2 bases from J, with 3 bases between. The CDR3 consists of 12 residues. Germline CDR1 MNHEY, CDR2 SVGAGI. CDR3 sequence reads: CASSRNTGELFF. The CDR3 region has the DNA TGTGCCAGCAGTCGAAACACCGGGGAGCTGTTTTTT.

This chain uses TRBV27 with TRBJ1-4; D remains unclear. The CDR3 sequence is 14 residues long. Germline V gives CDR1 MNHEY, CDR2 SMNVEV (reference sequence). V gave up 10 bases and J gave up 0 bases, with 12 bases separating them. The CDR3 spells CATKGGATNEKLFF. The CDR3 coding sequence is TGTGCCACTAAAGGTGGTGCAACTAATGAAAAACTGTTTTTT.

J is TRBJ2-3 and V is TRBV9, with D uncertain. V was cut by 0 bases and J by 2 bases, with 10 bases left in between. Germline V gene sequence: CDR1 SGDLS, CDR2 YYNGEE. CDR3 length: 15 amino acids. CDR3 bases: TGTGCCAGCAGCGTAGATCCAACAGACACAGATACGCAGTATTTT. This translates into CASSVDPTDTDTQYF.

The table lists this clone with a count of one. The chain recombines TRBV28 with TRBJ1-1; TRBD1 agrees at 7 bases. The length of the CDR3 is 17 residues. Germline V CDR1 and CDR2: MDHEN, SYDVKM. J gave up 1 base and V 6 bases, and 14 bases lay outside the gene matches. The CDR3: CASSSPDRVNRNTEAFF. The CDR3 DNA reads TGTGCCAGCAGCTCCCCCGACAGGGTAAATCGGAACACTGAAGCTTTCTTT.

The chain uses TRBV30 and TRBJ1-5; no reliable D call. Germline V gene sequence: CDR1 GTSNPN, CDR2 SVGIG (reference sequence). Trimming took 1 base from V and 6 from J, leaving 7 bases between them. The CDR3 spans 12 residues. CDR3 region: CAWSAPSQPQHF. The CDR3 DNA is TGTGCCTGGAGTGCCCCTTCTCAGCCCCAGCATTTT.

The rearrangement links TRBV18 to TRBJ2-7; 11 bases fit TRBD2. J was trimmed by 4 bases and V by 8 bases; bases with no gene match: 7. In germline, CDR1 is KGHSH, CDR2 LQKENI. The CDR3 sequence is 14 residues long. CDR3 loop: CASNSGGARYEQYV. The CDR3 DNA is TGTGCCAGCAATAGCGGGGGGGCGAGATACGAGCAGTACGTC.

V usage is TRBV9 and J usage is TRBJ1-1; D ambiguous. This CDR3 has 16 amino acids. V lost 4 bases to trimming and J lost 1 base, with 17 bases between them. Germline CDR1 and CDR2: SGDLS and YYNGEE. The CDR3 reads CASSPFSSSRNTEAFF. The CDR3, as DNA: TGTGCCAGCAGCCCCTTTTCTTCGAGCCGGAACACTGAAGCTTTCTTT.

This clone was picked up a small number of times. The J gene is TRBJ2-3, the V gene TRBV24-1; D is unresolved. Germline CDR1 reads KGHDR; CDR2 reads SFDVKD. V was shortened by 3 bases and J by 0 bases, with 9 bases between the two germline ends. The CDR3 consists of 15 residues. The CDR3 is CATSDVTESTDTQYF. In DNA form, the CDR3 reads TGTGCCACCAGTGATGTGACCGAAAGCACAGATACGCAGTATTTT.

This chain joins TRBV20-1 and TRBJ2-1; D might be TRBD1 (5 bases). The CDR3 consists of 12 residues. V shed 3 bases and J shed 8 bases, with 11 bases lying between them. Germline-derived CDR1 and CDR2 are DFQATT and SNEGSKA (reference sequence). This CDR3 reads CSASRPRDEQFF. As DNA, the CDR3 is TGCAGTGCTAGTAGGCCCAGGGATGAGCAGTTCTTC.

The chain uses TRBV6-5 and TRBJ2-3; TRBD2 agrees at 11 bases. V lost 4 bases and J lost 4; bases outside the gene matches: 4. Per the germline V gene, CDR1 is MNHEY and CDR2 is SVGAGI. The CDR3 has 15 amino acids. The CDR3 loop is CASSFSGGAADTQYF. The CDR3 bases are TGTGCCAGCAGTTTTAGCGGGGGGGCCGCAGATACGCAGTATTTT.

The chain has TRBV3-1 (or the pseudogene TRBV3-2) and TRBJ2-2, with 7 positions matching TRBD2. CDR1 and CDR2 (germline): LGHDT, YNNKEL (reference sequence). V lost 0 bases, J lost 0 bases, and 10 bases stayed unmatched. This CDR3 comprises 19 residues. CDR3 nucleotides: TGTGCCAGCAGCCAAGATGTACGGGGCGGGGGTCCGAACACCGGGGAGCTGTTTTTT. This gives the protein CASSQDVRGGGPNTGELFF.

This sequence joins TRBV19 and TRBJ1-5; tentative D call: TRBD1 (5 bases). CDR1 is LNHDA, CDR2 SQIVND, per germline (reference sequence). There are 15 residues in the CDR3. Trimming removed 6 bases at V and 3 bases at J, with 15 bases between. CDR3 protein: CASSRPGYNNQPQHF. For the CDR3, the DNA is TGTGCCAGTAGCCGGCCAGGGTACAACAATCAGCCCCAGCATTTT.

The genes are TRBV7-9 and TRBJ1-4; D unclear. CDR1 is SEHNR, CDR2 FQNEAQ, per germline (reference sequence). The germline V and J ends were trimmed by 3 bases and 7 bases, with 9 bases remaining between them. CDR3 length: 13 amino acids. The CDR3 region is CASSFGVGEKLFF. The CDR3 nucleotides are TGTGCCAGCAGCTTCGGGGTGGGTGAAAAACTGTTTTTT.

V is TRBV6-4 and J is TRBJ1-1; 8 bases match TRBD1. With V trimmed by 7 bases and J by 4 bases, 8 bases remained unmatched. The CDR3 is made up of 14 amino acids. Germline V gives CDR1 MRHNA, CDR2 SNTAGT. The CDR3 loop reads CASKDQGAGTEAFF. CDR3 nucleotide sequence: TGTGCCAGCAAAGATCAGGGGGCTGGCACTGAAGCTTTCTTT.

DNA of the CDR3: TGTGCCAGCAGCCGTGCCCCAGGGACTAACACAGATACGCAGTATTTT. It encodes CASSRAPGTNTDTQYF. The chain has TRBV7-3 and TRBJ2-3; 7 nucleotides agree with TRBD2. Germline loops: CDR1 SGHTA, CDR2 FQGTGA. Trimming at V came to 5 bases and at J to 2 bases, leaving 10 bases not matched to a gene. The CDR3 runs 16 residues. Together with reference TRBV7-3 and TRBJ2-3, the CDR3 gives the full variable domain: GAGVSQTPSNKVTEKGKYVELRCDPISGHTALYWYRQSLGQGPEFLIYFQGTGAADDSGLPNDRFFAVRPEGSVSTLKIQRTERGDSAVYLCASSRAPGTNTDTQYFGPGTRLTVL.

In this sample, this clone turned up a few times. The chain couples TRBV6-1 to TRBJ2-7, with D perhaps matching TRBD2 (6 bases). The CDR3 totals 14 residues. V lost 2 bases and J 5 bases, leaving 13 bases between the germline ends. In germline, CDR1 is MNHNS, CDR2 SASEGT. The CDR3 sequence: CASSEIGGKDEQYV. The CDR3 DNA reads as TGTGCCAGCAGTGAAATCGGGGGAAAGGACGAGCAGTACGTC.

The J gene is TRBJ2-1, the V gene TRBV6-6; 8 bases are shared with TRBD1. This CDR3 has 15 amino acids. V was clipped by 7 bases and J by 3 bases; unmatched bases: 8. Germline CDR1 and CDR2: MNHNY and SVGAGI (reference sequence). CDR3 loop: CASTLGTGGYNEQFF. The CDR3 region has the DNA TGTGCCAGCACCCTTGGGACAGGAGGCTACAATGAGCAGTTCTTC.

This clone was counted only a few times. The chain uses TRBV5-1 and TRBJ2-3; 8 bases line up with TRBD1. V was pared by 2 bases and J by 4 bases, with 6 bases of the junction left unmatched. Germline V gene data show CDR1 as SGHRS and CDR2 as YFSETQ. The CDR3 totals 15 residues. CDR3 amino acids: CASSLATGGSDTQYF. CDR3 coding DNA: TGCGCCAGCAGCTTAGCCACAGGGGGATCAGATACGCAGTATTTT.

The CDR3 spells CASSVGFLGNTIYF. In DNA form, the CDR3 reads TGTGCCAGCAGCGTAGGATTTCTCGGAAACACCATATATTTT. This chain joins TRBV9 and TRBJ1-3; no firm D call. CDR1 and CDR2 from the germline V gene are SGDLS and YYNGEE. Trimming left V 0 bases short and J 4 bases short, with 8 bases between. The CDR3 sequence is 14 residues long.

The chain uses TRBV19 and TRBJ2-7; 8 nucleotides agree with TRBD1. CDR1 and CDR2 from the germline V gene are LNHDA and SQIVND (reference sequence). This CDR3 has 13 residues. The J segment lost 3 bases and the V segment lost 5 bases, leaving 3 bases of the junction unmatched. This chain's CDR3 is CASSPTGGYEQYV. CDR3 nucleotides: TGTGCCAGTAGTCCTACAGGGGGCTACGAGCAGTACGTC.

The chain's CDR3 is CASSTGPRSQPQHF. The CDR3 DNA sequence: TGTGCCAGCAGCACCGGGCCCCGTAGTCAGCCCCAGCATTTT. This chain links TRBV7-8 with TRBJ1-5; no definite D call. There are 14 residues in the CDR3. V was clipped by 5 bases and J by 6 bases, with 14 bases between them. The germline V gene encodes CDR1 SGHVS and CDR2 FQNEAQ.

A single count supports this clone. The CDR3 spells CASSLIPGQGAYGYTF. The CDR3 bases are TGCGCCAGCAGCCTTATTCCGGGACAGGGGGCTTATGGCTACACCTTC. The chain has TRBV10-2 and TRBJ1-2; 12 bases align to TRBD1. This CDR3 spans 16 amino acids. The V gene's germline CDR1 is WSHSY and CDR2 SAAADI. Unmatched junction bases numbered 10, after V lost 6 bases and J lost 5 bases.